A single sample gave rise to the 15 T cell receptor beta chains below, sequenced in a study of cytomegalovirus exposure and HLA in healthy donors. Assay used: immunoSEQ multiplex PCR; TCRdb lists only in-frame clones, some missing. The table has 200,000 to 300,000 clones, around nine tenths seen once. Sequencing was carried out using PBMCs. The receptors here all came from a man aged 18-30 years in good health and CMV-seronegative.

The chain carries TRBV13 and TRBJ2-2; weak D call: TRBD2 (6 bases). This CDR3 contains 14 residues. Deletions cut 8 bases from V and 0 bases from J, with 10 bases between. The germline gives CDR1 PRHDT, CDR2 FYEKMQ (reference sequence). The CDR3 coding sequence is TGTGCCAGCCACGGGACTCCGAACACCGGGGAGCTGTTTTTT. Protein sequence: CASHGTPNTGELFF.

CDR3 sequence: CASSLGTMNTEAFF. The CDR3 DNA follows: TGTGCCAGCAGTTTAGGCACTATGAACACTGAAGCTTTCTTT. The rearrangement uses TRBV28 and TRBJ1-1; no clear D. This CDR3 comprises 14 residues. V was clipped by 2 bases and J by 0 bases, with 7 bases between them. Germline assignment: CDR1 MDHEN and CDR2 SYDVKM. The variable domain in full, with the rest retrieved from reference TRBV28 and TRBJ1-1, is DVKVTQSSRYLVKRTGEKVFLECVQDMDHENMFWYRQDPGLGLRLIYFSYDVKMKEKGDIPEGYSVSREKKERFSLILESASTNQTSMYLCASSLGTMNTEAFFGQGTRLTVV.

The rearrangement joins TRBV6-1 to TRBJ2-7; no firm D call. Trimming took off 6 bases at V and 6 bases at J, with 18 bases between the two ends. This CDR3 has 14 residues. Germline CDR1 and CDR2: MNHNS and SASEGT. CDR3 coding DNA: TGTGCCAGCAGCCAAAGACTGGGTCCTCCCGAGCAGTACTTC. Translated, it gives CASSQRLGPPEQYF.

This chain links TRBV2 with TRBJ1-5; 8 bases line up with TRBD1. Trimming removed 4 bases from V and 2 bases from J; junction bases left unmatched: 7. The CDR3 totals 16 residues. Germline loops: CDR1 SNHLY, CDR2 FYNNEI. CDR3 DNA sequence: TGTGCCAGCAGTGGGACAGGGAGGGTCGGCAATCAGCCCCAGCATTTT. Residues: CASSGTGRVGNQPQHF.

The J gene is TRBJ2-3, the V gene TRBV9; a possible D gene is TRBD2 (7 bases). V was cut by 0 bases and J by 4 bases, with 12 bases left in between. Germline V gene data show CDR1 as SGDLS and CDR2 as YYNGEE. The CDR3 covers 15 residues. Here the CDR3 DNA reads TGTGCCAGCAGCGTAGGGTGGGGGGGCGCAGATACGCAGTATTTT. This gives the protein CASSVGWGGADTQYF.

The V gene is TRBV11-2, the J gene TRBJ2-1; D is possibly TRBD2 (6 bases). There are 16 residues in the CDR3. Germline lookup yields CDR1 SGHAT and CDR2 FQNNGV. V lost 4 bases to trimming and J lost 0 bases, with 13 bases between them. The CDR3 coding sequence is TGTGCCAGCAGCTCCCTGGGGGGACCCTCCTACAATGAGCAGTTCTTC. Translation gives CASSSLGGPSYNEQFF.

This chain links TRBV13 with TRBJ1-2; D is undetermined. The CDR3 spans 17 residues. The V end lost 4 bases, the J end lost 0 bases, and 18 bases lay between the germline ends. Germline loops: CDR1 PRHDT, CDR2 FYEKMQ (reference sequence). For the CDR3, the DNA is TGTGCCAGCAGCTCCTTATCACGGCGAACAGCTAACTATGGCTACACCTTC. It translates to CASSSLSRRTANYGYTF.

The chain uses TRBV6-5 and TRBJ2-7; 10 bases are shared with TRBD2. The CDR3 length is 15 residues. Germline loops: CDR1 MNHEY, CDR2 SVGAGI. V lost 2 bases and J lost 3; bases outside the gene matches: 4. This CDR3 is CASSYRLAGVYEQYF. CDR3 nucleotides: TGTGCCAGCAGTTACCGGCTAGCGGGAGTCTACGAGCAGTACTTC.

This sequence joins TRBV28 and TRBJ2-5; 9 bases match TRBD1. The CDR3 spans 15 residues. The germline gives CDR1 MDHEN, CDR2 SYDVKM. V lost 7 bases to trimming and J lost 1 base; unmatched junction nucleotides: 7. CDR3 in DNA: TGTGCCAGCACACCCGGGACAGGGTCCCAAGAGACCCAGTACTTC. Translated, it gives CASTPGTGSQETQYF.

The V gene is TRBV9, the J gene TRBJ2-3, with 7 positions matching TRBD1. CDR3 size: 14 residues. V lost 4 bases and J lost 4; bases outside the gene matches: 6. CDR1 SGDLS and CDR2 YYNGEE come from the germline V gene. The CDR3 bases are TGTGCCAGCAGCATTGGACAGGCACCAGATACGCAGTATTTT. This gives the protein CASSIGQAPDTQYF.

V usage is TRBV12-1 and J usage is TRBJ1-5. TRBV12-1 is a pseudogene locus. The CDR3 spans 9 residues. The CDR3 reads CASTNFQHF. CDR3 in DNA: TGTGCCAGCACTAACTTCCAGCATTTT.

This clone has just a few counts. V and J are TRBV5-1 and TRBJ2-1; TRBD2 aligns across 7 bases. Germline V gene sequence: CDR1 SGHRS, CDR2 YFSETQ. The CDR3 is made up of 15 amino acids. The trim removed 4 bases at V and 2 bases at J, leaving 6 bases unmatched. Here the CDR3 reads CASSVSSGTYNEQFF. The CDR3 DNA is TGCGCCAGCAGCGTTTCTAGCGGCACCTACAATGAGCAGTTCTTC.

Note on this clone: Other DNA variants within this sample encode the same CDR3. V usage is TRBV27 and J usage is TRBJ1-1; no reliable D call. The germline CDR1 and CDR2 sequences are MNHEY and SMNVEV (reference sequence). CDR3 length equals 13 residues. V lost 3 bases and J 1 base, leaving 6 bases between the germline ends. CDR3: CASSLGRNTEAFF. The CDR3 DNA sequence: TGTGCCAGCAGTTTGGGCCGGAACACTGAAGCTTTCTTT.

The chain carries TRBV7-8 and TRBJ2-2; no definite D call. The germline gives CDR1 SGHVS, CDR2 FQNEAQ. The CDR3 loop spans 17 amino acids. Trimming took off 5 bases at V and 0 bases at J, with 16 bases between the two ends. In DNA form, the CDR3 reads TGTGCCAGCAGCACTCATGTTCCGACTCCGAACACCGGGGAGCTGTTTTTT. Translating it yields CASSTHVPTPNTGELFF.

The rearrangement links TRBV18 to TRBJ1-4; tentatively, D is TRBD1 (5 bases). The V end lost 3 bases, the J end lost 5 bases, and 10 bases lay between the germline ends. The germline gives CDR1 KGHSH, CDR2 LQKENI. The CDR3 totals 14 residues. CDR3 amino acids: CASSPPGLNEKLFF. CDR3 sequence (DNA): TGTGCCAGCTCACCCCCAGGGTTGAATGAAAAACTGTTTTTT.